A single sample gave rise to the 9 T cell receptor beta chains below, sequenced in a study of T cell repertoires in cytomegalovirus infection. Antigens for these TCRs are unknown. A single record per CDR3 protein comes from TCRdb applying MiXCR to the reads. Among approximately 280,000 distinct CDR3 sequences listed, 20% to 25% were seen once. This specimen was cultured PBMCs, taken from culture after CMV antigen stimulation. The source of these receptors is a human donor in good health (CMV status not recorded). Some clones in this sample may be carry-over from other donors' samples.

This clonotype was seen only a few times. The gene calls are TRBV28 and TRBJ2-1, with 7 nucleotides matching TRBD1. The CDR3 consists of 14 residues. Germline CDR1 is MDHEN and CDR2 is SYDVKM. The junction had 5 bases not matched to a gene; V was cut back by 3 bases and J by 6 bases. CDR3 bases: TGTGCCAGCAGTTTGGACAGGCCGGCCAATGAGCAGTTCTTC. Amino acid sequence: CASSLDRPANEQFF.

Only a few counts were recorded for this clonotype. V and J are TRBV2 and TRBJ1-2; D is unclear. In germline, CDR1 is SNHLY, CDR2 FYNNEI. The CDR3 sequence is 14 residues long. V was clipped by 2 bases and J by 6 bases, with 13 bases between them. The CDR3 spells CASSEQASSHGYTF. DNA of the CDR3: TGTGCCAGCAGTGAACAGGCTTCATCTCATGGCTACACCTTC.

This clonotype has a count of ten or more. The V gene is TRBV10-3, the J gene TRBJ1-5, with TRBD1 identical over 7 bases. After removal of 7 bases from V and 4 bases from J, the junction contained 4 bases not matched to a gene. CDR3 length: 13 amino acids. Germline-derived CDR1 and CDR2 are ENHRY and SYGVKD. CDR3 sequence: CAITSDRNQPQHF. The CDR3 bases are TGTGCCATCACCTCGGACAGGAATCAGCCCCAGCATTTT.

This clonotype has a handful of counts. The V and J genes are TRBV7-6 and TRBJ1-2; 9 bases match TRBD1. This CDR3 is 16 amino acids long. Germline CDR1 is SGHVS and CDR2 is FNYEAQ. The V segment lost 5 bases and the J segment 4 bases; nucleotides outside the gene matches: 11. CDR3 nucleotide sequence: TGTGCCAGCAGCCCAAGTATCGGGGACAGGGCCTATGGCTACACCTTC. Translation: CASSPSIGDRAYGYTF.

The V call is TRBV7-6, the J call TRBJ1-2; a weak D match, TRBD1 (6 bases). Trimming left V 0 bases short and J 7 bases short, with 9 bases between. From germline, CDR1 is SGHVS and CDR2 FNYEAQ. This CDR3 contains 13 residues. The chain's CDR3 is CASSLAETGGYTF. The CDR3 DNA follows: TGTGCCAGCAGCTTAGCGGAGACAGGTGGCTACACCTTC.

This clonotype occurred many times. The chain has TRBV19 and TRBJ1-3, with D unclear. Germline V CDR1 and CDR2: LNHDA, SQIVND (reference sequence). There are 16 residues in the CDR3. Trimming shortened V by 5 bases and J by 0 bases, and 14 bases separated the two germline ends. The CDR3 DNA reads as TGTGCCAGTAGTTATGGCCCGCAGAGCTCTGGAAACACCATATATTTT. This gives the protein CASSYGPQSSGNTIYF.

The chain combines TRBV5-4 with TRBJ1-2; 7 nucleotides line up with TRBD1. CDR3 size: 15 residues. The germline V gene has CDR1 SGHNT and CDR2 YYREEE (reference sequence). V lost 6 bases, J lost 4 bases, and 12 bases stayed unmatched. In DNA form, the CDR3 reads TGTGCCAGCACCGCTCCGGGGACAGTCCCCTATGGCTACACCTTC. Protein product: CASTAPGTVPYGYTF.

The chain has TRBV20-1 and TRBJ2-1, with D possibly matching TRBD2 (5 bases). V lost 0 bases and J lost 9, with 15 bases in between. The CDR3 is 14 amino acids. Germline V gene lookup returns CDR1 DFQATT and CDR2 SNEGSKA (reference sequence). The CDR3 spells CSARDFGERGEQFF. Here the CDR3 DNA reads TGCAGTGCTAGAGATTTCGGGGAGCGCGGTGAGCAGTTCTTC.

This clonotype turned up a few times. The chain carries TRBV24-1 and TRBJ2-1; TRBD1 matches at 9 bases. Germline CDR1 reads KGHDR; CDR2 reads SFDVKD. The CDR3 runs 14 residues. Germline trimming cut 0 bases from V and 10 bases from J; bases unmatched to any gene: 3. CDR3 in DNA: TGTGCCACCAGTGATTTGTGGACAGGGGACGAGCAGTTCTTC. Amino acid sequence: CATSDLWTGDEQFF.